One sample yielded the 18 T cell receptor beta chains listed below, sequenced in a study of cytomegalovirus exposure and HLA in healthy donors. PCR was performed using 60 Vbeta and 13 Jbeta primers. Some clones are missing from TCRdb's copy, which holds only in-frame ones; the method was immunoSEQ multiplex PCR. The table shows 150,000 or so clones, with about four fifths occurring only once. Material: PBMCs. Receptors originate from a young man in good health and CMV-seropositive.

DNA of the CDR3: TGCGCCAGCAGCCCCGGACTGACGAACAATGAAAAACTGTTTTTT. It yields the protein CASSPGLTNNEKLFF. The chain is built from TRBV5-1 and TRBJ1-4; D not certain. CDR1 is SGHRS, CDR2 YFSETQ, per germline. There are 15 residues in the CDR3. Between the trimmed V and J ends, which lost 4 bases and 5 bases, there was a span of 15 bases.

This clone has a single count. CDR3 coding DNA: TGCGCCAGCAGCGACAGCGGGAGGGCCCGCGAGCAGTACTTC. This encodes CASSDSGRAREQYF. The chain combines TRBV5-1 with TRBJ2-7; TRBD2 aligns across 10 bases. Losses at the gene ends were 4 bases for V and 6 bases for J; bases not matched to a gene: 7. CDR1 is SGHRS, CDR2 YFSETQ, per germline. The CDR3 sequence is 14 residues long. Full variable domain (rest looked up from reference TRBV5-1 and TRBJ2-7): KAGVTQTPRYLIKTRGQQVTLSCSPISGHRSVSWYQQTPGQGLQFLFEYFSETQRNKGNFPGRFSGRQFSNSRSEMNVSTLELGDSALYLCASSDSGRAREQYFGPGTRLTVT.

The rearrangement links TRBV5-8 to TRBJ1-1; weak D call: TRBD1 (6 bases). Trimming cost V 0 bases and J 10 bases, with 13 bases left between them. Germline V CDR1 and CDR2: SGHTS, YDEGEE. The CDR3 covers 13 residues. CDR3 amino acids: CASSLDQGSVAFF. In DNA form, the CDR3 reads TGTGCCAGCAGCTTGGACCAGGGGTCGGTAGCTTTCTTT.

The rearrangement joins TRBV18 to TRBJ2-6; D gene uncertain. Looked up from germline, CDR1 is KGHSH and CDR2 is LQKENI. This CDR3 is 16 amino acids long. Trimming cost V 4 bases and J 0 bases, with 10 bases left between them. For the CDR3, the DNA is TGTGCCAGCTCACGTGACACGCACTCTGGGGCCAACGTCCTGACTTTC. Its translation: CASSRDTHSGANVLTF.

This clone has more than one count but fewer than ten. The V gene is TRBV2, the J gene TRBJ2-3; a weak D match, TRBD1 (5 bases). Trimming removed 3 bases from V and 4 bases from J, with 14 bases in between. The CDR3 covers 15 residues. CDR1 and CDR2 from the germline V gene are SNHLY and FYNNEI. CDR3 loop: CASSDREISPDTQYF. The CDR3 DNA follows: TGTGCCAGCAGTGACAGGGAAATTTCGCCAGATACGCAGTATTTT.

The rearrangement uses TRBV2 and TRBJ1-2, with D tentatively TRBD1 (6 bases). This CDR3 is 17 amino acids long. The V end was cut by 0 bases, the J end by 8 bases, with 22 bases between. Germline CDR1 and CDR2: SNHLY and FYNNEI. The CDR3 nucleotides are TGTGCCAGCAGTGAAGCGCTTCTAGGGGACATTTCGTACGGCTACACCTTC. Protein sequence: CASSEALLGDISYGYTF.

The chain joins TRBV30 to TRBJ1-2; D not certain. The CDR3 consists of 12 residues. The V end lost 4 bases, the J end lost 4 bases, and 10 bases lay between the germline ends. Germline-derived CDR1 and CDR2 are GTSNPN and SVGIG (reference sequence). The CDR3 is CAWNRGGYGYTF. Written as DNA, the CDR3 is TGTGCCTGGAACCGGGGAGGCTATGGCTACACCTTC.

The sample holds a few counts of this clone. V gene TRBV5-1 combines with J gene TRBJ2-3, with 15 bases matching TRBD2. The germline V gene encodes CDR1 SGHRS and CDR2 YFSETQ. The ends lost 4 bases at V and 2 bases at J; junction bases unmatched: 11. CDR3 length: 19 residues. CDR3 amino acids: CASSLGLAGGLANTDTQYF. Here the CDR3 DNA reads TGCGCCAGCAGCCTGGGACTAGCGGGAGGACTAGCTAACACAGATACGCAGTATTTT.

The rearrangement uses TRBV27 and TRBJ2-7, with D possibly matching TRBD2 (5 bases). The germline V gene has CDR1 MNHEY and CDR2 SMNVEV (reference sequence). Between the trimmed V and J ends, which lost 5 bases and 3 bases, there was a span of 17 bases. This CDR3 has 15 residues. CDR3 nucleotide sequence: TGTGCCAGCAGTCCATCCGGGGATGTATACTACGAGCAGTACTTC. Translated: CASSPSGDVYYEQYF.

In this sample, this clone turned up once. This chain joins TRBV6-6 and TRBJ2-2; D perhaps matches TRBD1 (5 bases). The germline V gene encodes CDR1 MNHNY and CDR2 SVGAGI (reference sequence). V shed 0 bases and J shed 5 bases, with 10 bases lying between them. The CDR3 is 15 residues long. The CDR3 loop is CASSYSQGRTGELFF. CDR3 nucleotide sequence: TGTGCCAGCAGTTACTCCCAGGGAAGGACCGGGGAGCTGTTTTTT.

This clone was observed a single time. This sequence joins TRBV4-1 and TRBJ2-1, with D maybe TRBD1 (6 bases). The CDR3 totals 15 residues. Germline values: CDR1 MGHRA, CDR2 YSYEKL. V was clipped by 0 bases and J by 4 bases, with 10 bases between them. CDR3 protein: CASSQDPGEYNEQFF. For the CDR3, the DNA is TGCGCCAGCAGCCAAGATCCAGGGGAATACAATGAGCAGTTCTTC.

This clone was seen a single time. The rearrangement joins TRBV5-1 to TRBJ1-2; D is perhaps TRBD1 (6 bases). V gave up 4 bases and J gave up 4 bases, with 14 bases separating them. CDR3 length: 14 residues. CDR1 is SGHRS and CDR2 is YFSETQ in the germline V gene. CDR3 nucleotides: TGCGCCAGCAGCCCACAGGGCAGTAGCTATGGCTACACCTTC. Translated, it gives CASSPQGSSYGYTF.

V gene TRBV28 combines with J gene TRBJ2-2, with a tentative D call TRBD2 (6 bases). Germline V gene lookup returns CDR1 MDHEN and CDR2 SYDVKM. V lost 3 bases, J lost 0 bases, and 14 bases lay in between. This CDR3 comprises 17 residues. In nucleotides, the CDR3 is TGTGCCAGCAGTTTTCCCCACGGGGGAGCGAACACCGGGGAGCTGTTTTTT. Protein: CASSFPHGGANTGELFF.

The CDR3 is CASSEVYYEQYF. DNA of the CDR3: TGTGCCAGCAGTGAAGTGTACTACGAGCAGTACTTC. The V call is TRBV6-1, the J call TRBJ2-7; D uncertain. Trimming cost V 1 base and J 3 bases, with 4 bases left between them. The CDR3 is 12 amino acids. From germline, CDR1 is MNHNS and CDR2 SASEGT.

The chain combines TRBV4-1 with TRBJ2-7; possible D gene TRBD1, 6 bases. The CDR3 runs 14 residues. Trimming left V 3 bases short and J 5 bases short, with 14 bases between. The germline CDR1 and CDR2 sequences are MGHRA and YSYEKL. CDR3 amino acids: CASSHPTGFNEQYF. The CDR3 region has the DNA TGCGCCAGCAGCCACCCCACAGGGTTCAACGAGCAGTACTTC.

CDR3 bases: TGTGCCAGCACCGAGGGATACAGCGATAGCACAGATACGCAGTATTTT. Its translation: CASTEGYSDSTDTQYF. The V and J genes are TRBV2 and TRBJ2-3, with D maybe TRBD2 (5 bases). Deletions cut 7 bases from V and 0 bases from J, with 17 bases between. Germline CDR1 is SNHLY and CDR2 is FYNNEI. CDR3 length: 16 amino acids.

Of note for this clone: At one boundary the junction diverges from the germline segment, which might be a read error. This rearrangement joins TRBV19 to TRBJ1-1, with D possibly TRBD1 on 5 matching bases. CDR1 and CDR2 (germline): LNHDA, SQIVND (reference sequence). The CDR3 extends over 15 amino acids. DNA of the CDR3: TGTGCCAGTAGTATCGGGGGGGGATTGAACGCTGAAGCTTTCTTT. It yields the protein CASSIGGGLNAEAFF.

V usage is TRBV6-5 and J usage is TRBJ2-5, with 9 bases aligning to TRBD2. The CDR3 is 15 residues long. Germline V gives CDR1 MNHEY, CDR2 SVGAGI. V gave up 8 bases and J gave up 2 bases; unmatched junction bases: 9. CDR3 sequence (DNA): TGTGCCAGCGCCGGGCTAGCGGGATTACAAGAGACCCAGTACTTC. This codes for CASAGLAGLQETQYF.